Below, 15 T cell receptor beta chains from the same sample are listed, as sequenced in a study of vaccination and CD4 T cells after COVID-19. No antigen has been assigned to these receptors. Treatment denoted: approximately 9-day PBMC culture with coronavirus spike peptide pools or control peptides (ViraFEST assay). Cultured CD4+ T-cell DNA underwent Oncomine TCR Beta short-read sequencing. TCRdb analysed the PCR reads with MiXCR anew, one entry per CDR3 protein. The sample shows around 19,000 distinct CDR3 sequences, approximately 70% of them seen only once. The specimen was CD4+ T cells from blood, cultured in vitro. Source of these receptors: a human donor who had recovered from COVID-19.

This chain connects TRBV6-2 or TRBV6-3 to TRBJ2-5, with TRBD1 identical over 7 bases. The CDR3 length is 14 residues. Germline CDR1 is MNHEY and CDR2 is SVGEGT. Trimming removed 7 bases from V and 7 bases from J; junction bases left unmatched: 12. The CDR3 loop reads CASTGQARIRTQYF. The CDR3 bases are TGTGCCAGCACCGGACAGGCACGGATCCGGACCCAGTACTTC.

This chain connects TRBV2 to TRBJ1-1; D remains unclear. This CDR3 region has 14 residues. Germline CDR1 reads SNHLY; CDR2 reads FYNNEI. Between the trimmed V and J ends, which lost 3 bases and 1 base, there was a span of 9 bases. The CDR3 DNA reads TGTGCCAGCAGTGATCGTGGAAAGAACACTGAAGCTTTCTTT. Amino acid sequence: CASSDRGKNTEAFF.

The table lists this clonotype with a count of one. The rearrangement joins TRBV20-1 to TRBJ2-1; TRBD1 might be the D (5 bases). The CDR3 is made up of 13 amino acids. The germline V gene encodes CDR1 DFQATT and CDR2 SNEGSKA (reference sequence). The V end lost 4 bases, the J end lost 9 bases, and 16 bases lay between the germline ends. CDR3 nucleotide sequence: TGCAGTGCTATAAGACAGACAGCCGGTGAGCAGTTCTTC. Translation gives CSAIRQTAGEQFF.

The chain has TRBV5-1 and TRBJ2-3; a weak D match, TRBD2 (6 bases). Trimming removed 0 bases at V and 5 bases at J, with 10 bases between. CDR1 is SGHRS and CDR2 is YFSETQ in the germline V gene. The CDR3 loop spans 14 amino acids. The CDR3 sequence: CASSLELAVDTQYF. As DNA, the CDR3 is TGCGCCAGCAGCTTGGAACTAGCTGTAGATACGCAGTATTTT.

The chain is built from TRBV20-1 and TRBJ1-1; tentative D call: TRBD1 (6 bases). V lost 7 bases, J lost 6 bases, and 18 bases lay in between. The germline gives CDR1 DFQATT, CDR2 SNEGSKA (reference sequence). The length of the CDR3 is 13 residues. The CDR3 spells CSVVWGRWAEAFF. The CDR3 DNA reads TGCAGTGTCGTCTGGGGGCGGTGGGCTGAAGCTTTCTTT.

This chain uses TRBV19 with TRBJ2-2; D might be TRBD1 or TRBD2, each matching 5 bases. Trimming took 5 bases from V and 5 from J, leaving 15 bases between them. The CDR3 runs to 15 residues. Germline loops: CDR1 LNHDA, CDR2 SQIVND (reference sequence). CDR3 in amino acids: CASSEGRVYTGELFF. In nucleotides, the CDR3 is TGTGCCAGTAGTGAGGGCAGGGTATATACCGGGGAGCTGTTTTTT.

The rearrangement uses TRBV6-2 or TRBV6-3 and TRBJ2-3, with D possibly matching TRBD2 (6 bases). V was shortened by 6 bases and J by 4 bases, with 29 bases between the two germline ends. This CDR3 contains 19 residues. Germline values: CDR1 MNHEY, CDR2 SVGEGT. The CDR3 protein is CASRQLAPGPERAPDTQYF. The CDR3 DNA follows: TGTGCCAGCAGACAACTAGCCCCGGGACCAGAGCGCGCCCCAGATACGCAGTATTTT.

The chain couples TRBV6-1 to TRBJ2-1, with D unclear. V shed 6 bases and J shed 3 bases, with 9 bases lying between them. This CDR3 is 13 amino acids long. Germline assignment: CDR1 MNHNS and CDR2 SASEGT. The CDR3 loop reads CASRELIYNEQFF. In DNA, the CDR3 is TGTGCCAGCAGGGAGCTGATCTACAATGAGCAGTTCTTC.

V gene TRBV2 combines with J gene TRBJ2-3; weak D call: TRBD1 (5 bases). CDR3 size: 14 residues. The V gene lost 10 bases and the J gene lost 2 bases, with 16 bases spanning the gap. Germline CDR1 reads SNHLY; CDR2 reads FYNNEI. CDR3 nucleotides: TGTGCCACCGCTGTAGGGGCGCCCACAGATACGCAGTATTTT. Its protein product is CATAVGAPTDTQYF.

The rearrangement links TRBV6-5 to TRBJ2-1; D might be TRBD1 (6 bases). Germline V gene sequence: CDR1 MNHEY, CDR2 SVGAGI. The CDR3 has 15 amino acids. The V end was cut by 9 bases, the J end by 0 bases, with 15 bases between. The CDR3 sequence is CASSYRARSYNEQFF. CDR3 coding DNA: TGTGCCAGTAGCTACAGGGCTCGCTCCTACAATGAGCAGTTCTTC.

The chain has TRBV2 and TRBJ1-2; D is ambiguous. V lost 3 bases to trimming and J lost 4 bases, with 12 bases between them. The germline gives CDR1 SNHLY, CDR2 FYNNEI. CDR3 length: 14 amino acids. CDR3 sequence: CASSDPGRAYGYTF. The CDR3 region has the DNA TGTGCCAGCAGTGACCCCGGACGTGCCTATGGCTACACCTTC. Full variable domain (rest looked up from reference TRBV2 and TRBJ1-2): EPEVTQTPSHQVTQMGQEVILRCVPISNHLYFYWYRQILGQKVEFLVSFYNNEISEKSEIFDDQFSVERPDGSNFTLKIRSTKLEDSAMYFCASSDPGRAYGYTFGSGTRLTVV.

This clonotype was seen a few times. The V and J genes are TRBV24-1 and TRBJ2-2, with 8 bases fitting TRBD1. The CDR3 covers 15 residues. CDR1 and CDR2 (germline): KGHDR, SFDVKD. V dropped 4 bases and J dropped 3; count of bases not matched to a gene: 3. The CDR3 loop is CATSEGQGDTGELFF. The CDR3 region has the DNA TGTGCCACCAGTGAAGGACAGGGAGACACCGGGGAGCTGTTTTTT.

CDR3 loop: CASSFQGGGEQFF. DNA of the CDR3: TGTGCCAGCAGTTTTCAAGGGGGCGGTGAGCAGTTCTTC. The rearrangement links TRBV12-3 or TRBV12-4 to TRBJ2-1; TRBD1 matches 7 bases. The CDR3 consists of 13 residues. V dropped 3 bases and J dropped 9; count of bases not matched to a gene: 5.

V gene TRBV6-1 combines with J gene TRBJ2-5; possibly TRBD2 for D (6 bases). Trimming cost V 6 bases and J 7 bases, with 15 bases left between them. The V gene's germline CDR1 is MNHNS and CDR2 SASEGT. There are 13 residues in the CDR3. CDR3 nucleotides: TGTGCCAGCAGACGGAGGGCCGGGGGGACCCAGTACTTC. It yields the protein CASRRRAGGTQYF.

V and J are TRBV12-3 or TRBV12-4 and TRBJ1-5, with D hard to call. Trimming removed 2 bases at V and 2 bases at J, with 7 bases between. The CDR3 length is 14 residues. The CDR3 is CASSLRSRNQPQHF. CDR3 bases: TGTGCCAGCAGTTTAAGGAGCCGCAATCAGCCCCAGCATTTT.